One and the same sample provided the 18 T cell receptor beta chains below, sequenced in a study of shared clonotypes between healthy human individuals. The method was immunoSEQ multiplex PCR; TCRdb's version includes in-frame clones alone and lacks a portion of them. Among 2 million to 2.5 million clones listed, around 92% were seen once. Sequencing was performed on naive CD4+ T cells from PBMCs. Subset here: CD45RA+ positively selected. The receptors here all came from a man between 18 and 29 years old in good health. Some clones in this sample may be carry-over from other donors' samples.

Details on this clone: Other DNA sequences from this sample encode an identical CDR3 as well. CDR3 DNA: TGTGCCAGCAGTCGTAGCGGGAGCTCCTACAATGAGCAGTTCTTC. Translation: CASSRSGSSYNEQFF. This chain links TRBV6-5 with TRBJ2-1, with TRBD2 matching over 9 bases. The CDR3 has 15 amino acids. CDR1 is MNHEY and CDR2 is SVGAGI in the germline V gene. J gave up 0 bases and V 5 bases, and 2 bases lay outside the gene matches.

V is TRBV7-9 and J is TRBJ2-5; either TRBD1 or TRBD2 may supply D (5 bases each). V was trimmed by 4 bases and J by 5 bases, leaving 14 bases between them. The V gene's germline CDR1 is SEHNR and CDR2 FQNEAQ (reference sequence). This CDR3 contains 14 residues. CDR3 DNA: TGTGCCAGCAGCTACCAGGGCGGGTGGGAGACCCAGTACTTC. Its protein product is CASSYQGGWETQYF.

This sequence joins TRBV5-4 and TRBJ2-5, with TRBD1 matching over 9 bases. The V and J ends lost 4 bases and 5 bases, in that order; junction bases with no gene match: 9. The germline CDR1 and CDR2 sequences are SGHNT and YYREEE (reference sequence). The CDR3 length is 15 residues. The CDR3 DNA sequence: TGTGCCAGCAGCACGGGACAGGGCTTTGGGGAGACCCAGTACTTC. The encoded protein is CASSTGQGFGETQYF. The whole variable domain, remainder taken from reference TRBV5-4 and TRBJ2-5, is ETGVTQSPTHLIKTRGQQVTLRCSSQSGHNTVSWYQQALGQGPQFIFQYYREEENGRGNFPPRFSGLQFPNYSSELNVNALELDDSALYLCASSTGQGFGETQYFGPGTRLLVL.

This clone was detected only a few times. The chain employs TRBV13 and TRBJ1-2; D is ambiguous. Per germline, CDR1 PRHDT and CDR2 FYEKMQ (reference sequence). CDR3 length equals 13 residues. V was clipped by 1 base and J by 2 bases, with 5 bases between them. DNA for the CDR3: TGTGCCAGCAGCTTAGTCAGCAACTATGGCTACACCTTC. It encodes CASSLVSNYGYTF.

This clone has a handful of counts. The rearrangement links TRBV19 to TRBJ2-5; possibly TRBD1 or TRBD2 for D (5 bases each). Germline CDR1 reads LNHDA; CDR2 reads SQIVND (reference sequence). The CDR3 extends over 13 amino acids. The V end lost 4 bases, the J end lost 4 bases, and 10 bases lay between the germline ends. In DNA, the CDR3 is TGTGCCAGTAGTACTTTGAGGGGAGAGACCCAGTACTTC. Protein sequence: CASSTLRGETQYF. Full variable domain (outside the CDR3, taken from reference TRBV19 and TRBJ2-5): DGGITQSPKYLFRKEGQNVTLSCEQNLNHDAMYWYRQDPGQGLRLIYYSQIVNDFQKGDIAEGYSVSREKKESFPLTVTSAQKNPTAFYLCASSTLRGETQYFGPGTRLLVL.

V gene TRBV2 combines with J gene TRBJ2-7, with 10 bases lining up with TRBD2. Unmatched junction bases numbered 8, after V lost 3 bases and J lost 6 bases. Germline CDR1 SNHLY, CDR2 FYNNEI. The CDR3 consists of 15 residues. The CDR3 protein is CASSEWSLAGAEQYF. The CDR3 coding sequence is TGTGCCAGCAGTGAGTGGTCTCTAGCGGGAGCCGAGCAGTACTTC.

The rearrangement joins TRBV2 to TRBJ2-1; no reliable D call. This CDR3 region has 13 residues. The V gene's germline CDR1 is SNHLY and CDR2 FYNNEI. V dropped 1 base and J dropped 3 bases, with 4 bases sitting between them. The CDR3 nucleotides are TGTGCCAGCAGTGAAGATGTCTACAATGAGCAGTTCTTC. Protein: CASSEDVYNEQFF.

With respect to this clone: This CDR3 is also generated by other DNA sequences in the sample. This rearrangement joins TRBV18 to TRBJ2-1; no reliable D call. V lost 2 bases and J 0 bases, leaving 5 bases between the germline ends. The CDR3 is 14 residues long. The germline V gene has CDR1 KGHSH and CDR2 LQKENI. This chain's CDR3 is CASSPSSSYNEQFF. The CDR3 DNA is TGTGCCAGCTCACCAAGCAGCTCCTACAATGAGCAGTTCTTC.

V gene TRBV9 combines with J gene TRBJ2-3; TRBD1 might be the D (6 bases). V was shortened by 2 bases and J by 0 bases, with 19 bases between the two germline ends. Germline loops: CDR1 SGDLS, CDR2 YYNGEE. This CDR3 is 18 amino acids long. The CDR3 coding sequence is TGTGCCAGCAGCGTCAATCCCGGGACAAGGACTAGCACAGATACGCAGTATTTT. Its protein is CASSVNPGTRTSTDTQYF.

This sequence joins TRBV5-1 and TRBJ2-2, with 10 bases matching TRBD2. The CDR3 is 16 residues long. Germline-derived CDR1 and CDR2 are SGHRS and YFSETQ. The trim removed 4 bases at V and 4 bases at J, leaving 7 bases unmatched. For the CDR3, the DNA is TGCGCCAGCAGCCCGGGGACTAGCGTGGGCACCGGGGAGCTGTTTTTT. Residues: CASSPGTSVGTGELFF.

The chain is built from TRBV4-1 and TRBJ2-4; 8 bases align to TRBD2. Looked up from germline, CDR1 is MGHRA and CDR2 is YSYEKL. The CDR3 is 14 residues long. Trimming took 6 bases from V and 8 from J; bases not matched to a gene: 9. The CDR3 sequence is CASRRSGGEDIQYF. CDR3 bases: TGCGCCAGCAGGCGGAGCGGGGGCGAGGACATTCAGTACTTC.

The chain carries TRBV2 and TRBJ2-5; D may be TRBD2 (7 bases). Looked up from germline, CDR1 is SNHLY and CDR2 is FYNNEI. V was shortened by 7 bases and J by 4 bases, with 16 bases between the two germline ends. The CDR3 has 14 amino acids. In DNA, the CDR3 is TGTGCCAGCACCGTGGCGGGGGCAGCAGAGACCCAGTACTTC. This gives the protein CASTVAGAAETQYF.

The DNA of the CDR3 is TGCGCCAGCAGCTTGGCTCGTGGCACCCCGGGAAGTTCTGAGCAGTTCTTC. Protein sequence: CASSLARGTPGSSEQFF. The gene calls are TRBV5-1 and TRBJ2-1; D possibly corresponds to TRBD2 (5 bases). Germline CDR1 is SGHRS and CDR2 is YFSETQ. Deletions cut 0 bases from V and 9 bases from J, with 22 bases between. The CDR3 runs to 17 residues. Full variable domain (rest looked up from reference TRBV5-1 and TRBJ2-1): KAGVTQTPRYLIKTRGQQVTLSCSPISGHRSVSWYQQTPGQGLQFLFEYFSETQRNKGNFPGRFSGRQFSNSRSEMNVSTLELGDSALYLCASSLARGTPGSSEQFFGPGTRLTVL.

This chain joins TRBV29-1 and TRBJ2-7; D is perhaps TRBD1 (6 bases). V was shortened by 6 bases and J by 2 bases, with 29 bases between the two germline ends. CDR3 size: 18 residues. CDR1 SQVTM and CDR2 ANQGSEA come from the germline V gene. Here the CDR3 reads CSVAPRFQQTGTTYEQYF. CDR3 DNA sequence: TGCAGCGTCGCGCCCCGTTTCCAACAGACAGGTACCACCTACGAGCAGTACTTC.

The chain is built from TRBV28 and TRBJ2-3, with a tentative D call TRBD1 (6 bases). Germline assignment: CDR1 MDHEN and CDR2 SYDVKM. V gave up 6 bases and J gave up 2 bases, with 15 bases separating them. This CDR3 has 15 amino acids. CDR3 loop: CASRTGTQATDTQYF. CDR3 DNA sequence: TGTGCCAGCAGGACCGGGACACAAGCCACAGATACGCAGTATTTT.

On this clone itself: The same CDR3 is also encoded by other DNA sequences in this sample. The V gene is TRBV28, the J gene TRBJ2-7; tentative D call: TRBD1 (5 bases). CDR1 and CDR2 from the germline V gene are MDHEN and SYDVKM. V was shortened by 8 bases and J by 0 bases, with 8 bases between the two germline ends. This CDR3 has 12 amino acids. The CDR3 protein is CASGDSSYEQYF. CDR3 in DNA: TGTGCCAGCGGAGACAGCTCCTACGAGCAGTACTTC.

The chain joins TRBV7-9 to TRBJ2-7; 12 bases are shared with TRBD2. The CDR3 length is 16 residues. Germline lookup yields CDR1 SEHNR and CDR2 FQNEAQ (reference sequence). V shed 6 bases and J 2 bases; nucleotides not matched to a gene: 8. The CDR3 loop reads CASSPYLAGGAYEQYF. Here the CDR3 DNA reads TGTGCCAGCAGTCCCTATCTAGCGGGAGGGGCCTACGAGCAGTACTTC.

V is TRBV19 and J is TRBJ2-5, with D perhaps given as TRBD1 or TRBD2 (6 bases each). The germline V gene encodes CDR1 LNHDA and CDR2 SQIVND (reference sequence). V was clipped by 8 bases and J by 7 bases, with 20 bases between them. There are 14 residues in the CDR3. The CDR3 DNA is TGTGCCAGTGAACACCGGGGGAAAGGGGGGACCCAGTACTTC. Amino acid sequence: CASEHRGKGGTQYF.